This entry lists 3 T cell receptor beta chains sequenced from one sample in a study of a mutant IDH1 vaccine in newly diagnosed glioma. The antigens of these receptors remain unknown. Time point of the sample: week 47, end of study. Vaccination comprised doses that each held 300 ug of mutant IDH1 20-mer peptide, plus topical imiquimod. Repertoires were generated with immunoSEQ multiplex PCR, while TCRdb's copy carries only in-frame clones and drops some. Found here are tens of thousands of clones, almost 65% of them singletons; the top ten hold under 5.5%. Sequenced material: peripheral blood mononuclear cells (PBMCs), taken from a glioma patient whose treatment included an IDH1 peptide vaccine. These receptors were collected from a man aged 40-50 years with glioma. Some clones in this sample may be carry-over from other donors' samples.

The gene calls are TRBV18 and TRBJ1-6; D not resolved. In germline, CDR1 is KGHSH, CDR2 LQKENI. Trimming pared 4 bases from V and 9 bases from J, leaving 16 bases between. The CDR3 is 15 residues long. This CDR3 reads CASSREAGWGSPLHF. In DNA, the CDR3 is TGTGCCAGCTCACGGGAGGCGGGCTGGGGTTCACCCCTCCACTTT.

V is TRBV5-1 and J is TRBJ1-2; 11 bases match TRBD1. This CDR3 region has 15 residues. The ends lost 4 bases at V and 6 bases at J; junction bases unmatched: 8. The germline CDR1 and CDR2 sequences are SGHRS and YFSETQ. The CDR3 sequence: CASSPGQGAVNGYTF. The DNA for the CDR3 is TGCGCCAGCAGCCCAGGACAGGGGGCCGTAAATGGCTACACCTTC.

This sequence joins TRBV6-1 and TRBJ2-2, with D perhaps assigned TRBD1 or TRBD2 (5 bases each). The CDR3 is 15 residues long. Germline V gene lookup returns CDR1 MNHNS and CDR2 SASEGT. Trimming pared 4 bases from V and 1 base from J, leaving 10 bases between. CDR3 sequence reads: CASSAGTVNTGELFF. The CDR3 nucleotides read TGTGCCAGCAGTGCCGGGACGGTGAACACCGGGGAGCTGTTTTTT.